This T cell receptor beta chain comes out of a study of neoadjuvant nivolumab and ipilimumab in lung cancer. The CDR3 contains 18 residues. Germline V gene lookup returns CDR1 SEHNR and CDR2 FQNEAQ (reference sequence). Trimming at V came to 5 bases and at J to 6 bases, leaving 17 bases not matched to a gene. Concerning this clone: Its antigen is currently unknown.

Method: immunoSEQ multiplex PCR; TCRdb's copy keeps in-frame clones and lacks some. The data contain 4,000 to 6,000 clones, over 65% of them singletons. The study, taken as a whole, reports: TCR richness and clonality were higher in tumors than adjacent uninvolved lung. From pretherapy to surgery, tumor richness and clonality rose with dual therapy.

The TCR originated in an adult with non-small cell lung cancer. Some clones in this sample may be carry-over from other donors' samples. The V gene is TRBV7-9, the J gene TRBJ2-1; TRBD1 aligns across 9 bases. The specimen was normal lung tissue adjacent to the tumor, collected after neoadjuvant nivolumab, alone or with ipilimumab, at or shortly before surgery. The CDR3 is CASSPLPGQGSLGNEQFF. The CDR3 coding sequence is TGTGCCAGCAGCCCATTACCGGGACAGGGAAGTCTGGGCAATGAGCAGTTCTTC.